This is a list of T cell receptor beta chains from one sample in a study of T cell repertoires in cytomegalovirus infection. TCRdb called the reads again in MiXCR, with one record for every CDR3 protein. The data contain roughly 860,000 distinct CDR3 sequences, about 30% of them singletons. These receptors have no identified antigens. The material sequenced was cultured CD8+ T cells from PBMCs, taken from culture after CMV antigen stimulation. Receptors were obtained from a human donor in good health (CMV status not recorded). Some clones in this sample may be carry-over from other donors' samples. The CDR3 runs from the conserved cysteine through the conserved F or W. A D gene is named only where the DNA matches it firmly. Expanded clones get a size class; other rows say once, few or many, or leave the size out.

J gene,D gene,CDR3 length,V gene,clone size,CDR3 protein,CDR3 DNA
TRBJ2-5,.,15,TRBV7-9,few,CASTLTGGGQETQYF,TGTGCCAGCACCCTAACAGGCGGGGGCCAGGAGACCCAGTACTTC
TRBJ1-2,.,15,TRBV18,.,CASSPLDLRGNGYTF,TGTGCCAGCTCACCCTTGGATCTGCGGGGGAATGGCTACACCTTC
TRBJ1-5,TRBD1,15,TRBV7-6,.,CASSAGTGGNHPQHF,TGTGCCAGCAGCGCCGGGACAGGCGGCAATCATCCCCAGCATTTT
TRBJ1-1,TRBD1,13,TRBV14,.,CASSQGGQDGTFF,TGTGCCAGCAGCCAAGGTGGACAGGACGGGACTTTCTTT
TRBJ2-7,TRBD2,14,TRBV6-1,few,CASSELPSGYEQYF,TGTGCCAGCAGTGAATTACCTAGCGGCTACGAGCAGTACTTC
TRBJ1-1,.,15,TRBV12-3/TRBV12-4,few,CASSSRRGGNTEAFF,TGTGCCAGCAGTTCTCGACGTGGAGGGAACACTGAAGCTTTCTTT
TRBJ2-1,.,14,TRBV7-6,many,CASSLEPGYNEQFF,TGTGCCAGCAGCTTAGAGCCTGGCTACAATGAGCAGTTCTTC
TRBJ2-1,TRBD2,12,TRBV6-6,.,CVSPSGGSEQFF,TGTGTCAGCCCATCGGGGGGAAGTGAGCAGTTCTTC
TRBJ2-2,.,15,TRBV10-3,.,CAIKMGHPQTGELFF,TGTGCCATCAAAATGGGACATCCCCAAACCGGGGAGCTGTTTTTT
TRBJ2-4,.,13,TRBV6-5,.,CASSRFGKNIQYF,TGTGCCAGCAGCCGATTTGGGAAGAACATTCAGTACTTC